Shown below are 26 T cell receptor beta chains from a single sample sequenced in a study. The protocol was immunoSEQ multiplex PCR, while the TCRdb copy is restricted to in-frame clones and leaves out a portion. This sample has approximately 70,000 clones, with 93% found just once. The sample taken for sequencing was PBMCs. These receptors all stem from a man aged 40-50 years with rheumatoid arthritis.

CDR3 amino acids: CASRSGTGGPNEQFF. CDR3 coding DNA: TGTGCCAGCAGATCTGGGACAGGGGGTCCCAATGAGCAGTTCTTC. This sequence joins TRBV6-6 and TRBJ2-1, with TRBD1 matching 11 bases. Trimming took 6 bases from V and 6 from J; bases not matched to a gene: 7. CDR1 is MNHNY and CDR2 is SVGAGI in the germline V gene (reference sequence). The CDR3 runs to 15 residues.

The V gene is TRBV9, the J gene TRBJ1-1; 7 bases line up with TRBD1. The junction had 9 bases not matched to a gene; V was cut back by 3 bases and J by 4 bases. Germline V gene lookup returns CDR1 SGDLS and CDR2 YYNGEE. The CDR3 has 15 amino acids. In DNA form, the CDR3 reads TGTGCCAGCAGCGAGCAACCAGGGGGGGTCACTGAAGCTTTCTTT. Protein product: CASSEQPGGVTEAFF.

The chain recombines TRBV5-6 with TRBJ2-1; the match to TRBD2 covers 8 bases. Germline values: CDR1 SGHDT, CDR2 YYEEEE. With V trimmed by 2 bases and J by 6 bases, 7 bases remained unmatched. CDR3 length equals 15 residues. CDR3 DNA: TGTGCCAGCAGCTTCGGACTAGCACCGAGCAATGAGCAGTTCTTC. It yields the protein CASSFGLAPSNEQFF.

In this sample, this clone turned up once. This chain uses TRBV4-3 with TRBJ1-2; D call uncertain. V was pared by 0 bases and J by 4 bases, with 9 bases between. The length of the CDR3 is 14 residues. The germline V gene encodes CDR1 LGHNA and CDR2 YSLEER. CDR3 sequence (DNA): TGCGCCAGCAGCCAAGATACCACAGTCTATGGCTACACCTTC. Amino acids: CASSQDTTVYGYTF.

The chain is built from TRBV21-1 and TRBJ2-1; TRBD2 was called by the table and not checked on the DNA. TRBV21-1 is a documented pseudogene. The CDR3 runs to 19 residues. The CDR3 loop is CASSILPGTSRWGYNEQFF. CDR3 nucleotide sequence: TGTGCCAGCAGCATCCTTCCCGGGACTAGCCGATGGGGGTACAATGAGCAGTTCTTC.

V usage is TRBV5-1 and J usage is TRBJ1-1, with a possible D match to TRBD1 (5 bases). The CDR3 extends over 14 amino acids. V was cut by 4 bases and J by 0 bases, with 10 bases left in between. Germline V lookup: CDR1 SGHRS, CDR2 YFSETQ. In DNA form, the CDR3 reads TGCGCCAGCAGCGTGGGACTGCTGAACACTGAAGCTTTCTTT. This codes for CASSVGLLNTEAFF.

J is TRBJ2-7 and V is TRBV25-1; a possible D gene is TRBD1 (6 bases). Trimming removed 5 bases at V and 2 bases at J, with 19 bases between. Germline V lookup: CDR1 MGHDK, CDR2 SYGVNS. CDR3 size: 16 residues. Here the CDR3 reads CASSPMKGTGPYEQYF. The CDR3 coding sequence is TGTGCCAGCAGTCCAATGAAGGGAACAGGGCCCTACGAGCAGTACTTC.

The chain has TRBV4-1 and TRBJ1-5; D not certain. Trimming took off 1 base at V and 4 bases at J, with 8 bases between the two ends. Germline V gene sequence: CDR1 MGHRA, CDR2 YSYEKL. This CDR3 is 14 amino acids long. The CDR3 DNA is TGCGCCAGCAGCCAAGTCGGCCGTAATCAGCCCCAGCATTTT. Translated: CASSQVGRNQPQHF.

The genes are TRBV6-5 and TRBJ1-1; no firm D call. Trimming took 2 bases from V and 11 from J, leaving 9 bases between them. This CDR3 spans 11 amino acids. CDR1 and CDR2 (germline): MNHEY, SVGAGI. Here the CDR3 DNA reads TGTGCCAGCAGTTACGCGGGTGAGGCTTTCTTT. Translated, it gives CASSYAGEAFF.

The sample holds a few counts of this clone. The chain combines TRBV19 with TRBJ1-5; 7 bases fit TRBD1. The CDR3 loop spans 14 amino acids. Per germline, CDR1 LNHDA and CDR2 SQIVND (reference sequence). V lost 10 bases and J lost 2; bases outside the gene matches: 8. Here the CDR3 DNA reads TGTGCCACGTCGAACAGGGGAGGCAATCAGCCCCAGCATTTT. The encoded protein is CATSNRGGNQPQHF.

The CDR3 nucleotides read TGTGCCATCAGCCCCGGACAGGTGAGCTCCTACAATGAGCAGTTCTTC. It translates to CAISPGQVSSYNEQFF. The chain recombines TRBV10-3 with TRBJ2-1; the match to TRBD1 covers 7 bases. This CDR3 has 16 residues. J was trimmed by 0 bases and V by 6 bases; bases with no gene match: 8. Germline loops: CDR1 ENHRY, CDR2 SYGVKD.

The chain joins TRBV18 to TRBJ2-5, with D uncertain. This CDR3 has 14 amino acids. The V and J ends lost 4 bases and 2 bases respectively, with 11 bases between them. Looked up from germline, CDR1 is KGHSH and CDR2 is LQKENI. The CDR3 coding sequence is TGTGCCAGCTCACTCTTAAGGATTCAAGAGACCCAGTACTTC. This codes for CASSLLRIQETQYF.

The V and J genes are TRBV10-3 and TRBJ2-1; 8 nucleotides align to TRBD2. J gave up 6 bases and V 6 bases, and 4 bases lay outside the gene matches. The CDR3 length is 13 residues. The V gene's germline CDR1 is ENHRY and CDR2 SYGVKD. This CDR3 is CAISGGVLNEQFF. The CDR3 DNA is TGTGCCATCAGCGGGGGGGTCCTCAATGAGCAGTTCTTC.

CDR3 nucleotides: TGTGCCAGCAGCCGCCCGGGACCCCAACCCCAGTATTTT. Protein sequence: CASSRPGPQPQYF. This chain links TRBV3-1 (or the pseudogene TRBV3-2) with TRBJ2-3; the D call may be TRBD1 or TRBD2 (5 bases each). The length of the CDR3 is 13 residues. The germline V gene encodes CDR1 LGHDT and CDR2 YNNKEL (reference sequence). Trimming shortened V by 4 bases and J by 12 bases, and 17 bases separated the two germline ends.

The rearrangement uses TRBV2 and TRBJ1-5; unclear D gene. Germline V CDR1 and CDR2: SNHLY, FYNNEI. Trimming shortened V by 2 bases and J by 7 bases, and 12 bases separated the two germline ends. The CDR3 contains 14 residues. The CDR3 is CASSESYSRQPQHF. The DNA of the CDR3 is TGTGCCAGCAGTGAAAGTTACAGCCGCCAGCCCCAGCATTTT.

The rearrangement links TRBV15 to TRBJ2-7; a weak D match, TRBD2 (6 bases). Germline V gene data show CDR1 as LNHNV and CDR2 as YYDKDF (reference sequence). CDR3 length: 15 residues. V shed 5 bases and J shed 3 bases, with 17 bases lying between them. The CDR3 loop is CATSPGGKTNYEQYF. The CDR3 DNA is TGTGCCACCAGCCCCGGGGGAAAAACAAACTACGAGCAGTACTTC.

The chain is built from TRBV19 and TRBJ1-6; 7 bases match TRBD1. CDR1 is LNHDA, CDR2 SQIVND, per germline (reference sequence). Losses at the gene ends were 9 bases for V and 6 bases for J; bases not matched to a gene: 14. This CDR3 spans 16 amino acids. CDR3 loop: CASVSRSGQINSPLHF. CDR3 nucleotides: TGTGCCAGCGTATCTCGTTCGGGACAGATTAATTCACCCCTCCACTTT.

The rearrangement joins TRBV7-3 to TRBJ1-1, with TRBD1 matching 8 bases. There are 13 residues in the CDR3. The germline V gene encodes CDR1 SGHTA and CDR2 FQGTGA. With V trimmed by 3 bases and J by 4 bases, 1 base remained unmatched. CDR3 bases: TGTGCCAGCAGCTTCGACAGGGGCACTGAAGCTTTCTTT. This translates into CASSFDRGTEAFF.

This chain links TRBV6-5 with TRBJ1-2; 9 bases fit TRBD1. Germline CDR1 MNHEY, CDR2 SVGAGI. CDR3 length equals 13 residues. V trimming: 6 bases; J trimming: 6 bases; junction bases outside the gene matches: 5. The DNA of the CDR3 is TGTGCCAGCAGCCTACAGGGGGCCAATGGCTACACCTTC. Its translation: CASSLQGANGYTF.

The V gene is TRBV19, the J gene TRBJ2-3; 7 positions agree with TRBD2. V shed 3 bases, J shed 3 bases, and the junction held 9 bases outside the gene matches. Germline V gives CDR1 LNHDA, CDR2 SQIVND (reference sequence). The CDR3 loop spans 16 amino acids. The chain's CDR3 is CASSINGGRGTDTQYF. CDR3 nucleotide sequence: TGTGCCAGTAGTATTAACGGCGGGAGAGGGACAGATACGCAGTATTTT.

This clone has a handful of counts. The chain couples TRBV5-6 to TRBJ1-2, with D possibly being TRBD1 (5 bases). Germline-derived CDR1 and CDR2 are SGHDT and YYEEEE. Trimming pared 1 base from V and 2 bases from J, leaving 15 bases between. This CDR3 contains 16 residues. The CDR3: CASSLFSVGGNYGYTF. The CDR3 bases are TGTGCCAGCAGCTTGTTCTCGGTCGGGGGAAACTATGGCTACACCTTC.

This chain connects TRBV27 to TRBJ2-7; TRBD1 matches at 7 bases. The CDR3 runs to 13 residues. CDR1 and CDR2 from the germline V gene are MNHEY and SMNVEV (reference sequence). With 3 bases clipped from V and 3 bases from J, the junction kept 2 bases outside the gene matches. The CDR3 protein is CASSFSGGYEQYF. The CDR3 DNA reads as TGTGCCAGCAGTTTTTCAGGGGGCTACGAGCAGTACTTC.

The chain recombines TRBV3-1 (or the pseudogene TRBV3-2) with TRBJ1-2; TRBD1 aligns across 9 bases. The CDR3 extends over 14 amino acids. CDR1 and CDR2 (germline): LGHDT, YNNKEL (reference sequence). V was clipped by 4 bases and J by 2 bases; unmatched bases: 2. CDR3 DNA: TGTGCCAGCAGCCGACAGGGGGGGAACTATGGCTACACCTTC. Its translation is CASSRQGGNYGYTF.

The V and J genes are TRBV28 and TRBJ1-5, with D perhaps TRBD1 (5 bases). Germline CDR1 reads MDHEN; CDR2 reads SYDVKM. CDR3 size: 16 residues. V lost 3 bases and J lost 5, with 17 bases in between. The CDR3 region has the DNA TGTGCCAGCAGTTTGGAAGGGGCCGGGGAATATCAGCCCCAGCATTTT. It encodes CASSLEGAGEYQPQHF.

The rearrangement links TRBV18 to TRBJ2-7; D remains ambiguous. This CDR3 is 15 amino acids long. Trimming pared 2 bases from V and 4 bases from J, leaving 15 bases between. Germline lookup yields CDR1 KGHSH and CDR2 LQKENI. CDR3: CASSPDAVRSYEQYF. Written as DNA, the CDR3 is TGTGCCAGCTCACCAGATGCAGTTAGGTCGTACGAGCAGTACTTC.

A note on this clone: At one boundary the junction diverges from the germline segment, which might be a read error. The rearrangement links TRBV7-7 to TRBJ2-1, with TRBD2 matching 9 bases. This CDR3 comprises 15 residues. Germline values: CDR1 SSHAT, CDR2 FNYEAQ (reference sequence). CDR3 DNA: TGTGCTAGCAGCTTAGTGGCGGGAGGGCCCGGTGAGCAGTTCTTC. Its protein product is CASSLVAGGPGEQFF.